These T cell receptor beta chains were read from a single sample in a study of T cells after yellow fever vaccination. TCRdb re-derived calls from the 5' RACE reads in MiXCR, one entry per CDR3 protein. This sample has 300,000 or so distinct CDR3 sequences, with approximately 7% found just once. Sample: PBMCs, taken roughly 47 days after the first yellow fever vaccination. The receptors originated from a man between 18 and 29 years old who received the YFV17D yellow fever vaccine. The CDR3 runs from the conserved cysteine through the conserved F or W. A D gene is named only where the DNA matches it firmly.

v_call d_call cdr3_aa
TRBV2 TRBD1 CANLDRTDQETQYF
TRBV2 . CASSDTGGGTTGELFF
TRBV29-1 TRBD1 CSVTGVKHANYGYTF
TRBV7-8 . CASSNRATLRWSPLHF
TRBV5-1 TRBD1 CASSLVGQGEAFF
TRBV11-3 . CASSFNQGEQYF
TRBV12-3/TRBV12-4 . CASSFLGREAFF
TRBV5-4 TRBD1 CASSLTGTGSPLHF
TRBV9 TRBD2 CASSPGAGGQYNEQFF
TRBV28 TRBD2 CASSITTPGGNNEQFF
TRBV5-4 . CASSLVGSTPYEQYF
TRBV29-1 . CSVERQVNAEAFF
TRBV11-2 . CASSPQGRETQYF
TRBV7-3 . CASKGAGTEAFF
TRBV6-5 . CASSYETTGDEAFF
TRBV7-6 . CASSPYAGNSYEQYF
TRBV11-2 . CASSLGWGNSPLHF
TRBV5-1 . CASSLRGVTNEKLFF
TRBV9 . CASSVYGATQETQYF
TRBV5-4 . CASSFYRSVSYNEQFF
TRBV10-3 TRBD1 CAIGRTTGASTDTQYF
TRBV7-2 . CASSFKVYETQYF
TRBV7-2 . CASSLNGISANSPLHF
TRBV4-3 . CASSQGIMGRINEKLFF
TRBV5-1 . CASSLVLGQETQYF
TRBV7-2 TRBD2 CASSLLAGASDTQYF
TRBV5-1 . CASSLGAGSGNTIYF
TRBV7-2 TRBD1 CASSRDRANTGELFF
TRBV10-3 TRBD1 CAISTGTEYGYTF
TRBV9 . CASSGPGGAADTGELFF
TRBV28 TRBD2 CASNQAGGATDTQYF
TRBV10-3 TRBD2 CAISRAGGAQETQYF
TRBV5-4 TRBD1 CASSLGGLADTQYF
TRBV28 . CASSLVSSTDTQYF
TRBV29-1 TRBD1 CSVEDLRGPIPDTDTQYF